This T cell receptor beta chain was found in a study of control samples from healthy donors and cancer patients. CDR3 length: 15 amino acids. V was pared by 7 bases and J by 5 bases, with 11 bases of the junction left unmatched. Germline lookup yields CDR1 LGHDT and CDR2 YNNKEL (reference sequence). TCRdb's copy holds only in-frame clones and misses some; the assay was immunoSEQ multiplex PCR. The table includes about 5,500 clones, over 55% detected once. Source material: formalin-fixed, paraffin-embedded tissue. This receptor was identified in a male donor with melanoma. V and J are TRBV3-1 (or the pseudogene TRBV3-2) and TRBJ2-7; 10 nucleotides match TRBD2. The CDR3 DNA sequence: TGTGCCAGCACTGTAGACTCTAGCGGGAGTAACGAGCAGTACTTC. It translates to CASTVDSSGSNEQYF.